This T cell receptor (beta chain) was captured in a study of response to subunit inactivated influenza vaccine. Study findings and constraints: Each seasonal influenza vaccination, the authors suggested, recruits few new T cells.

There are a few counts of this clonotype. What it binds is not known. TCRdb analysed the RT-PCR reads with MiXCR anew, one entry per CDR3 protein. The sample has 600,000 to 850,000 distinct CDR3 sequences, 14% seen once. The clonotype comes from a man in his forties or fifties who received an inactivated influenza vaccine. Sample: PBMCs from blood, taken around 15 days before vaccination.

The CDR3 here is CSAGGQGYGYTF. As DNA, the CDR3 is TGCAGTGCTGGGGGACAGGGGTATGGCTACACCTTC. This sequence joins TRBV20-1 and TRBJ1-2, with 10 nucleotides matching TRBD1. Per germline, CDR1 DFQATT and CDR2 SNEGSKA (reference sequence). Germline trimming cut 5 bases from V and 5 bases from J; bases unmatched to any gene: 2. There are 12 residues in the CDR3.